The present TCR beta chain was sequenced within a study of regulatory T cells in long-lasting Graves disease. Time point denoted: newly diagnosed GD, antithyroid drugs for less than 3 months. Generation of the TCR library employed RNA extracted from PBMCs. Germline lookup yields CDR1 MNHEY and CDR2 SMNVEV (reference sequence). V dropped 8 bases and J dropped 1 base, with 14 bases sitting between them. The CDR3 is 15 amino acids. This clonotype was seen repeatedly, ten times or more. CDR3 regions were amplified by Arm-PCR using iRepertoire HTBI primers to build TCR beta libraries. MiXCR, run by TCRdb on the multiplex PCR reads, gives a single entry per CDR3 protein. The sample shows 360,000 or so distinct CDR3 sequences, around 11% of them seen only once. These records were also assigned to another study, of T cells in Graves' hyperthyroidism and ophthalmopathy. This second report adds: Most thyroid clonotypes expanded above 0.001 were also detected in blood.

Material: peripheral blood mononuclear cells (PBMCs), obtained at new diagnosis, from a patient treated with antithyroid drugs. The chain uses TRBV27 and TRBJ2-2; no reliable D call. This TCR derives from a woman aged 18-29 years with Graves disease. CDR3 nucleotide sequence: TGTGCCAGCTCGGAGCACTTCGAGAACACCGGGGAGCTGTTTTTT. Translating gives CASSEHFENTGELFF.